A selection of T cell receptor beta chains follows, all from one sample in a study of control samples from healthy donors and cancer patients. Produced via immunoSEQ multiplex PCR; TCRdb's table is partial and in-frame only. In the table there are 100,000 to 150,000 clones, approximately 94% of which are singletons. The specimen was PBMCs. Source of these receptors: a man aged 45-65 years with head and neck cancer. Both conserved end residues are trimmed from each CDR3.

cdr3_aa j_call v_call
ASSFFAGGNQETQY TRBJ2-5 TRBV27
ASTGQPSYNEQF TRBJ2-1 TRBV6-5
ASSIKVGGRETQY TRBJ2-5 TRBV19
ASSLVLGNTEAF TRBJ1-1 TRBV7-2
TSSQDMGQGDSYEQY TRBJ2-7 TRBV1
ASSRRQGAQGATEAF TRBJ1-1 TRBV5-1
ASGGLADTGELF TRBJ2-2 TRBV7-3
ASSAQRGGAVDTQY TRBJ2-3 TRBV7-6
ASSLSRETQY TRBJ2-5 TRBV5-1
ASSPLAGVYNEQF TRBJ2-1 TRBV5-1
ASRPGASTDTQY TRBJ2-3 TRBV6-5
ASSYYRSNYGYT TRBJ1-2 TRBV6-6
ASSFVPGKDEQY TRBJ2-7 TRBV5-1
ASSLVPGYSYEQY TRBJ2-7 TRBV5-1
ASRRDNTIRYGYT TRBJ1-2 TRBV2
ASSSEASGGPKF TRBJ2-1 TRBV7-3
ASSLPGQALWGTEAF TRBJ1-1 TRBV5-5
ASSVRGAGGEETQY TRBJ2-5 TRBV9
ASSPRGSSQETQY TRBJ2-5 TRBV18
ASSFQLLSHYNEQF TRBJ2-1 TRBV5-5
ASSYSTGYVETQY TRBJ2-5 TRBV6-5
ATDQYRDRDNSPLH TRBJ1-6 TRBV28
ASSQRGGLREKLF TRBJ1-4 TRBV19
ASSLEIATDTQY TRBJ2-3 TRBV11-1
SARETTEAF TRBJ1-1 TRBV20-1
ASMIADTQY TRBJ2-3 TRBV12-3/TRBV12-4
ASSRSGGFYEQY TRBJ2-7 TRBV3-1/TRBV3-2
AWSGQGPFAF TRBJ1-1 TRBV30
ASSPMGVEDTQY TRBJ2-3 TRBV5-1
ASSPGTGVRTEAF TRBJ1-1 TRBV5-8
ASSLGTEAKNIQY TRBJ2-4 TRBV5-4
ASSYGRVEDTIY TRBJ1-3 TRBV6-5
ATTRGGTDTQY TRBJ2-3 TRBV24-1
SANPSDRGRASTDTQY TRBJ2-3 TRBV29-1
ATSAVKASSAYSYEQY TRBJ2-7 TRBV24-1
ASSPDSSYEQY TRBJ2-7 TRBV7-3
ASSQTRQTFKKQY TRBJ2-3 TRBV4-3
ASSPDGPPTQETQY TRBJ2-5 TRBV5-1
ASSSSGGYGYEQY TRBJ2-7 TRBV7-2
ASSLGGGSTDTQY TRBJ2-3 TRBV28
ASRVGLGTEAF TRBJ1-1 TRBV25-1
ASSTRGGRENIQY TRBJ2-4 TRBV7-9
ASSEGSGDYEQY TRBJ2-7 TRBV6-1
ASTPNTGELF TRBJ2-2 TRBV6-4
ASSLDQEWNEQF TRBJ2-1 TRBV11-3